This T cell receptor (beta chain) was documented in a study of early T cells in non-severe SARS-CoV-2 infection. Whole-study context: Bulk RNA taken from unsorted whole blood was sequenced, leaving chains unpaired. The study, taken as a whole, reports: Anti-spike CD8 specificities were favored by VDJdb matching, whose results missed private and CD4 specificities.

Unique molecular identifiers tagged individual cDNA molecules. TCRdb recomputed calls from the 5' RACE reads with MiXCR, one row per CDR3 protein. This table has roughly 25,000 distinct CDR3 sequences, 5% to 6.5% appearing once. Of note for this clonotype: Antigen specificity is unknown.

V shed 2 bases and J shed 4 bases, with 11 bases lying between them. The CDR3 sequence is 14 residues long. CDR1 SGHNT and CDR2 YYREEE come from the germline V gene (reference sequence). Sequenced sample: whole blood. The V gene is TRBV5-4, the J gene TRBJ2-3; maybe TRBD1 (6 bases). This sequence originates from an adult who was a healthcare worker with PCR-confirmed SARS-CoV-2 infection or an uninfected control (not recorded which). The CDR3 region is CASSLQGVADTQYF. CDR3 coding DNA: TGTGCCAGCAGCTTACAGGGAGTTGCAGATACGCAGTATTTT.